Given below is one TCR beta chain in context. The data derive from a study of beta chain features in type 1 diabetes. About the study: Cell yields, gender and age were similar in healthy donors and patients.

Germline V lookup: CDR1 SGHDT, CDR2 YYEEEE. V lost 6 bases to trimming and J lost 4 bases, with 18 bases between them. This CDR3 contains 15 residues. Reverse transcribing all isolated RNA meant expressed TCRB transcripts were sequenced. It was found that naive, central memory and regulatory T cell samples averaged around 3.6 million reads. The assay was immunoSEQ multiplex PCR, and TCRdb's table has in-frame clones only and misses some. The table lists 390,000 or so clones, roughly 14% of them singletons, with 0.03% to 0.04% in the top ten. Sequenced input: naive CD4+ T cells from blood. This TCR was recovered from a man younger than 45 in good health. The J gene is TRBJ2-3, the V gene TRBV5-6; TRBD2 might be the D (5 bases). CDR3 region: CASTLLVRQADTQYF. CDR3 bases: TGTGCCAGCACACTACTAGTGAGGCAGGCAGATACGCAGTATTTT.